This T cell receptor (beta chain) appears in the sequencing data of a study of shared clonotypes between healthy human individuals. V was pared by 2 bases and J by 1 base, with 3 bases of the junction left unmatched. CDR1 and CDR2 (germline): GTSNPN, SVGIG (reference sequence). The CDR3 covers 14 residues. The test was conducted at deep level. The method was immunoSEQ multiplex PCR; TCRdb's version includes in-frame clones alone and lacks a portion of them. Among 330,000 or so clones listed, 74% were seen once. This receptor was identified in a man aged 25 to 45 in good health. The specimen was memory CD4+ T cells sorted from blood. The sample's subset: CD45RA-negative fraction. This chain links TRBV30 with TRBJ2-3, with 7 positions matching TRBD1. The CDR3 DNA reads as TGTGCCTGGAGTCAAACAGGGGGCACAGATACGCAGTATTTT. Its protein product is CAWSQTGGTDTQYF.